This T cell receptor (beta chain) came from a study of early T cells in non-severe SARS-CoV-2 infection. This clonotype was seen repeatedly, ten times or more. The antigen is undetermined. General study findings and limits: Matching against VDJdb likely underestimated virus-specific expansions, favoring anti-spike CD8.

Trimming removed 5 bases at V and 2 bases at J, with 10 bases between. The V gene's germline CDR1 is PRHDT and CDR2 FYEKMQ (reference sequence). This CDR3 spans 14 amino acids. The TCR library protocol attached unique molecular identifiers to the individual cDNA molecules. TCRdb reprocessed the 5' RACE reads via MiXCR and lists one record per CDR3 protein. This sample has some 30,000 distinct CDR3 sequences, with approximately 4.3% found just once. The sequencing input was whole blood. The clonotype comes from an adult who was a healthcare worker with PCR-confirmed SARS-CoV-2 infection or an uninfected control (not recorded which). The chain employs TRBV13 and TRBJ1-3; no definite D call. For the CDR3, the DNA is TGTGCCAGCAGCCGAGGGTATACTGGAAACACCATATATTTT. This gives the protein CASSRGYTGNTIYF.